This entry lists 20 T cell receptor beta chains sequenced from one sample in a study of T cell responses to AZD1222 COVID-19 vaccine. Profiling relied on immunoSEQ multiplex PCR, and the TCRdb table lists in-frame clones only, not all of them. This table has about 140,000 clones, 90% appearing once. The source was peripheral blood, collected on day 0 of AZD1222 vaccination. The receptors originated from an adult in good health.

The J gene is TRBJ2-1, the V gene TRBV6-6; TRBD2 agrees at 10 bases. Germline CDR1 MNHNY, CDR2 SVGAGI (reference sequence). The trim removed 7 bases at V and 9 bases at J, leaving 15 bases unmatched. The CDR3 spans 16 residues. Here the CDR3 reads CASTPPPSGSIGEQFF. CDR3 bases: TGTGCCAGCACCCCTCCTCCTAGCGGGAGTATTGGTGAGCAGTTCTTC.

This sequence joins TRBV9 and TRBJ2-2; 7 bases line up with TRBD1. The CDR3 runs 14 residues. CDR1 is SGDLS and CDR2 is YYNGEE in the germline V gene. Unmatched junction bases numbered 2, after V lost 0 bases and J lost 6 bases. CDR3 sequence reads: CASSVVQGSGELFF. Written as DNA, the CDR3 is TGTGCCAGCAGCGTAGTACAGGGGTCCGGGGAGCTGTTTTTT.

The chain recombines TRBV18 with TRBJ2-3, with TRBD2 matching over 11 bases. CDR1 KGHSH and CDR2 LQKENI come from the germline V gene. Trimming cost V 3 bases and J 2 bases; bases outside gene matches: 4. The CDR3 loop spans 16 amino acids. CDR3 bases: TGTGCCAGCTCACCGCTAGCGGGAGGAACCACAGATACGCAGTATTTT. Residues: CASSPLAGGTTDTQYF.

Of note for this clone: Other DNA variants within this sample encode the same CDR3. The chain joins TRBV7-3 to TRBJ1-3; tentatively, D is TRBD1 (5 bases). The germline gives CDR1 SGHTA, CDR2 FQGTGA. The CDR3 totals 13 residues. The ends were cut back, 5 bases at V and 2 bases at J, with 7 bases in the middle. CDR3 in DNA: TGTGCCAGCAGCCCGGGGGCTGGAAACACCATATATTTT. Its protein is CASSPGAGNTIYF.

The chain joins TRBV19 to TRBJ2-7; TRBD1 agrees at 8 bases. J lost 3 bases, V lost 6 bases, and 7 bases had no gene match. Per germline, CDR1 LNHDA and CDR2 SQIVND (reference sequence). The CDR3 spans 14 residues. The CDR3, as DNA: TGTGCCAGTAGGCCCGGGACAGGCTTCTACGAGCAGTACTTC. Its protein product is CASRPGTGFYEQYF.

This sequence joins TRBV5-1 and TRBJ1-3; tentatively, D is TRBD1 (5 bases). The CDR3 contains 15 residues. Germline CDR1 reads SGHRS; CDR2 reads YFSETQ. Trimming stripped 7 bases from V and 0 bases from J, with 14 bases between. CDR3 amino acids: CASSREGVSGNTIYF. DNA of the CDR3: TGCGCCAGCTCGAGGGAAGGGGTCTCTGGAAACACCATATATTTT.

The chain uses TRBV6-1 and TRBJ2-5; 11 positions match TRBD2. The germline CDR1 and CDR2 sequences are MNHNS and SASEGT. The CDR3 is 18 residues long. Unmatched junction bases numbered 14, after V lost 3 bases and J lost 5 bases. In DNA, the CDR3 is TGTGCCAGCAGTGACCGAAAGGGGACTAGCGGCCTTTGGGAGACCCAGTACTTC. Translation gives CASSDRKGTSGLWETQYF.

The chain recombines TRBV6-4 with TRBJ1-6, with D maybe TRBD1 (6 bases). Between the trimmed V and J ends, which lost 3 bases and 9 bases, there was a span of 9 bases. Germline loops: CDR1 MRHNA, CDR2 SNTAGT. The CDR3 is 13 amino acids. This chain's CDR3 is CASSEGGSSPLHF. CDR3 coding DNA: TGTGCCAGCAGTGAAGGGGGGAGTTCACCCCTCCACTTT.

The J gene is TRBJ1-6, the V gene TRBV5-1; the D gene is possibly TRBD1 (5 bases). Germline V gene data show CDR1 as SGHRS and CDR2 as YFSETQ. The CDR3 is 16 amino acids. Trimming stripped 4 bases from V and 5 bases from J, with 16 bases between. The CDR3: CASSTSRDGDNSPLHF. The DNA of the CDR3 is TGCGCCAGCAGCACGTCCCGGGACGGTGATAATTCACCCCTCCACTTT.

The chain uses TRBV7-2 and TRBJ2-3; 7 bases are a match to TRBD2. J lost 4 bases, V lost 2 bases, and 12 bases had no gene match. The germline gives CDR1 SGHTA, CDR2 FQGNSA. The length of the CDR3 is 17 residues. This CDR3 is CASSLFGGSGGADTQYF. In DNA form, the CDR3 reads TGTGCCAGCAGCTTATTTGGCGGGAGTGGTGGGGCAGATACGCAGTATTTT. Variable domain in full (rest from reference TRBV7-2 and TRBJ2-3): GAGVSQSPSNKVTEKGKDVELRCDPISGHTALYWYRQSLGQGLEFLIYFQGNSAPDKSGLPSDRFSAERTGGSVSTLTIQRTQQEDSAVYLCASSLFGGSGGADTQYFGPGTRLTVL.

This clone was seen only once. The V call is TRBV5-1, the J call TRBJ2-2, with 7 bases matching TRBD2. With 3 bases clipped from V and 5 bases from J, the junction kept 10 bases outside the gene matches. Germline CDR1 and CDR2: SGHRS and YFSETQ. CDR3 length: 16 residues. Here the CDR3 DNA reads TGCGCCAGCAGCTCCCAGCGGGGCGAGGGGACCGGGGAGCTGTTTTTT. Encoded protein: CASSSQRGEGTGELFF.

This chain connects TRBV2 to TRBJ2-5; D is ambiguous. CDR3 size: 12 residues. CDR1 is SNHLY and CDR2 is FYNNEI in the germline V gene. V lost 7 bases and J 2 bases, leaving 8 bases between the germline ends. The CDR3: CASNVRQETQYF. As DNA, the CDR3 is TGTGCCAGCAACGTGCGTCAAGAGACCCAGTACTTC.

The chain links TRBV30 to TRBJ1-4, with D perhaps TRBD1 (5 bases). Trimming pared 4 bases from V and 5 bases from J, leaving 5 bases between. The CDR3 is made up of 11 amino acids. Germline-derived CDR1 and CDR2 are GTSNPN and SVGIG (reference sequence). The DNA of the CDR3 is TGTGCCTGGACAGGGAATGAAAAACTGTTTTTT. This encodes CAWTGNEKLFF.

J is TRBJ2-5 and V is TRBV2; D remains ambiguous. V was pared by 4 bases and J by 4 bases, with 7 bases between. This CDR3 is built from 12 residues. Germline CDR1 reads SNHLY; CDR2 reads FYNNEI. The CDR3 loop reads CASSGPGETQYF. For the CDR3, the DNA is TGTGCCAGCAGTGGACCGGGAGAGACCCAGTACTTC. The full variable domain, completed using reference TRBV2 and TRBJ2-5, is EPEVTQTPSHQVTQMGQEVILRCVPISNHLYFYWYRQILGQKVEFLVSFYNNEISEKSEIFDDQFSVERPDGSNFTLKIRSTKLEDSAMYFCASSGPGETQYFGPGTRLLVL.

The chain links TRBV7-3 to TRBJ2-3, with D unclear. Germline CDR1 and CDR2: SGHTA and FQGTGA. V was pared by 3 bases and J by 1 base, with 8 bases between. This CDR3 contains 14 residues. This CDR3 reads CASSLNLGTDTQYF. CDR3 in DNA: TGTGCCAGCAGCTTGAACTTGGGCACAGATACGCAGTATTTT.

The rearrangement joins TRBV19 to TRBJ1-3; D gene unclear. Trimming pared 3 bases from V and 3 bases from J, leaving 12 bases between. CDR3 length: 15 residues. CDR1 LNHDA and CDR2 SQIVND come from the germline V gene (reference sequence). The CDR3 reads CASSMADGVGNTIYF. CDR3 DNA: TGTGCCAGTAGTATGGCGGACGGTGTTGGAAACACCATATATTTT.

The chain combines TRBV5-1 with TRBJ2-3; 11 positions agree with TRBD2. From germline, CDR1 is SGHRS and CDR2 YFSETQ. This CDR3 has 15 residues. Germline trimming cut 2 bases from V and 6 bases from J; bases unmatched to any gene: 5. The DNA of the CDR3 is TGCGCCAGCAGCTTTAGCGGGGGGGCCGTGGATACGCAGTATTTT. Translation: CASSFSGGAVDTQYF.

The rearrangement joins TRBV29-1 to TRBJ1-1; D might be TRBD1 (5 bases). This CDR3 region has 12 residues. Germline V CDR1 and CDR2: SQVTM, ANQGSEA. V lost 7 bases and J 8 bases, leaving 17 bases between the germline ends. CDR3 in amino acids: CSAGTPQGEAFF. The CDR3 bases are TGCAGCGCCGGGACGCCCCAAGGGGAAGCTTTCTTT.

CDR3 DNA sequence: TGCGCCAGCAGCGCATGGACAGGTGGGAATGAAAAACTGTTTTTT. Protein: CASSAWTGGNEKLFF. This chain joins TRBV5-1 and TRBJ1-4; TRBD1 aligns across 7 bases. The V gene end was trimmed by 4 bases and the J gene end by 5 bases; junction bases not matched to a gene: 8. Per the germline V gene, CDR1 is SGHRS and CDR2 is YFSETQ. The CDR3 is made up of 15 amino acids.

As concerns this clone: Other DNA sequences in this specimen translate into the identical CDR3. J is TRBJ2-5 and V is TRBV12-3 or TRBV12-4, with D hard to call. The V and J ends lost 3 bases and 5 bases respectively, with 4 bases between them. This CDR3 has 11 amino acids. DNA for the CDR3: TGTGCCAGCAGTTTCCGGGAGACCCAGTACTTC. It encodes CASSFRETQYF.